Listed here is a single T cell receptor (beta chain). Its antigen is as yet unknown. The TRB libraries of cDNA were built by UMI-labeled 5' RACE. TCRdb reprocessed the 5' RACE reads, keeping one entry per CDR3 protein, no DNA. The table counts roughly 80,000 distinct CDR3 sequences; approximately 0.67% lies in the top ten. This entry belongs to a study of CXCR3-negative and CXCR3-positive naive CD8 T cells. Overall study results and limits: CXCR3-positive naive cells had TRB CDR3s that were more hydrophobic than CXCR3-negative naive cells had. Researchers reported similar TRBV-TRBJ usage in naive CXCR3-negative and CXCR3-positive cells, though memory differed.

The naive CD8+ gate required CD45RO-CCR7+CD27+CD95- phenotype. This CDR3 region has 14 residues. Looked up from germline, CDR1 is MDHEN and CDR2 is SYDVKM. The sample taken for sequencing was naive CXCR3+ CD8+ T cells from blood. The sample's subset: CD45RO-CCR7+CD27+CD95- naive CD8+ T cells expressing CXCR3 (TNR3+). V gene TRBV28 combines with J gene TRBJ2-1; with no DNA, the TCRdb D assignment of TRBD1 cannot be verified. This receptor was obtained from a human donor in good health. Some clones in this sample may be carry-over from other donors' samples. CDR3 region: CASRFLTAAHEQFF.